The clone carrying this T cell receptor beta chain was observed a few times. The sample comes from a study of immune evolution from preneoplasia to lung adenocarcinoma. The data were produced by immunoSEQ multiplex PCR, yet TCRdb's version contains in-frame clones alone and is incomplete. The sample lists approximately 4,200 clones; 60% to 85% were seen once. Trimming removed 1 base at V and 0 bases at J, with 7 bases between. The CDR3 covers 15 residues. Germline V lookup: CDR1 MGHRA, CDR2 YSYEKL. The V call is TRBV4-1, the J call TRBJ2-1; D unresolved. The sequence derives from a donor older than 65 with lung adenocarcinoma. The sample taken for sequencing was FFPE adjacent normal lung tissue. The CDR3 coding sequence is TGCGCCAGCAGCCAAGGGGGAAGCTCCTACAATGAGCAGTTCTTC. Translated: CASSQGGSSYNEQFF.